The rows below give T cell receptor beta chains drawn from one sample of a study of identical twins. One entry per CDR3 protein, called by TCRdb with MiXCR from the 5' RACE reads. The repertoire holds roughly 240,000 distinct CDR3 sequences, approximately 6.8% seen once, with about 5.8% in the top ten. These sequences were also reported in another study, on yellow fever vaccine responses in identical twins.

Input material: CD8+ T cells sorted from blood. These receptors were taken from a woman younger than 30 in good health. The CDR3 runs from the conserved cysteine through the conserved F or W. A D gene is named only where the DNA matches it firmly. Clone size is shown for a subset of rows, as once, few, many or a class of expanded clone.

many	TRBV20-1	TRBJ1-1	-	CSATEYSREAFF	TGCAGTGCCACAGAGTACTCCCGGGAAGCTTTCTTT
-	TRBV9	TRBJ2-5	TRBD2	CASSAGLVRETQYF	TGTGCCAGCAGCGCGGGACTAGTGCGAGAGACCCAGTACTTC
many	TRBV28	TRBJ2-1	-	CASALLPGVGNEQFF	TGTGCCAGCGCTCTACTACCGGGAGTTGGGAATGAGCAGTTCTTC
-	TRBV4-1	TRBJ2-2	TRBD2	CASSQANLAGTGELFF	TGCGCCAGCAGCCAAGCTAACCTAGCGGGCACCGGGGAGCTGTTTTTT
-	TRBV13	TRBJ2-2	-	CASSSNPLTGELFF	TGTGCCAGCAGCTCCAACCCTTTAACCGGGGAGCTGTTTTTT
many	TRBV5-1	TRBJ2-4	-	CASSLAKRDPPLQNIQYF	TGCGCCAGCAGCTTGGCCAAAAGGGACCCACCTCTTCAAAACATTCAGTACTTC
many	TRBV10-3	TRBJ2-3	-	CASLGTDTQYF	TGTGCCAGCCTGGGCACAGATACGCAGTATTTT
few	TRBV28	TRBJ2-7	TRBD2	CASSLRSSGPSYEQYF	TGTGCCAGCAGTTTAAGGTCTAGCGGGCCCTCCTACGAGCAGTACTTC
-	TRBV7-8	TRBJ1-1	-	CASSLEGFMNTEAFF	TGTGCCAGCAGCTTAGAGGGTTTTATGAACACTGAAGCTTTCTTT
many	TRBV29-1	TRBJ2-1	TRBD1	CSATRTGGSYNEQFF	TGCAGCGCAACCAGGACAGGGGGATCCTACAATGAGCAGTTCTTC
-	TRBV7-9	TRBJ2-1	-	CASTARGNEQFF	TGTGCCAGCACCGCCCGGGGGAATGAGCAGTTCTTC
few	TRBV27	TRBJ1-1	TRBD1	CASSPPQGARTEAFF	TGTGCCAGCAGTCCGCCACAGGGGGCGCGCACTGAAGCTTTCTTT
few	TRBV12-5	TRBJ2-7	TRBD1	CASGLALSGTGATYEQYF	TGTGCTAGTGGTTTGGCCCTGTCCGGGACAGGGGCTACCTACGAGCAGTACTTC
many	TRBV24-1	TRBJ2-1	TRBD1	CATSELQGAPTYNEQFF	TGTGCCACCAGTGAATTACAGGGGGCTCCGACCTACAATGAGCAGTTCTTC